This TCR beta chain emerged from a study of a mutant IDH1 vaccine in newly diagnosed glioma. Study information: Patients under treatment included around 60% males and 37.5% females and had a mean age of around 37 years. The therapy given earlier, which was standard therapy, consisted of radiotherapy, temozolomide, or both, and most of the patients received both.

About this clone itself: Its antigen is as yet unknown.

Using immunoSEQ multiplex PCR, the repertoire was profiled, and TCRdb retains in-frame clones only, with some absent. The sample has roughly 120,000 clones, about four fifths seen once. Study conclusions and caveats: Researchers report vaccine-induced immune responses in roughly 93% of patients. Changes in top peripheral clonotypes did not appear linked to pseudoprogression.

Time point in this sample: week 11, during vaccination. Doses comprised 300 ug of mutant IDH1 20-mer peptide each, plus topical imiquimod. CDR1 is MNHEY, CDR2 SMNVEV, per germline (reference sequence). The CDR3 consists of 18 residues. V gave up 5 bases and J gave up 0 bases; unmatched junction bases: 11. The gene calls are TRBV27 and TRBJ1-2, with TRBD1 matching over 11 bases. This receptor was taken from a man aged 35-49 years with glioma. This material consisted of PBMCs, taken from a glioma patient whose treatment included an IDH1 peptide vaccine. CDR3 nucleotide sequence: TGTGCCAGCAGTCCCCGGACAGGGGGCTATCTAGCTAACTATGGCTACACCTTC. Its protein is CASSPRTGGYLANYGYTF.